This T cell receptor beta chain was obtained from a study of blood T cell repertoires in COVID-19. Trimming shortened V by 3 bases and J by 1 base, and 10 bases separated the two germline ends. This CDR3 comprises 15 residues. Germline assignment: CDR1 LGHDT and CDR2 YNNKEL (reference sequence). Sequencing used immunoSEQ multiplex PCR; TCRdb keeps in-frame clones, though not all of them. The sample includes more than 300,000 clones, approximately 90% seen only once; the top ten take almost 4%. Before they entered the study, exposed participants had met a COVID-19 case within 2 weeks. The specimen was PBMCs or T cells enriched from blood (not recorded which). The sequence was collected from a woman in her twenties or thirties who had been exposed to COVID-19. The V gene is TRBV3-1 (or the pseudogene TRBV3-2), the J gene TRBJ2-1, with no clear D. CDR3 residues: CASSQNSGSYNEQFF. CDR3 nucleotide sequence: TGTGCCAGCAGCCAGAACTCCGGGTCCTACAATGAGCAGTTCTTC.